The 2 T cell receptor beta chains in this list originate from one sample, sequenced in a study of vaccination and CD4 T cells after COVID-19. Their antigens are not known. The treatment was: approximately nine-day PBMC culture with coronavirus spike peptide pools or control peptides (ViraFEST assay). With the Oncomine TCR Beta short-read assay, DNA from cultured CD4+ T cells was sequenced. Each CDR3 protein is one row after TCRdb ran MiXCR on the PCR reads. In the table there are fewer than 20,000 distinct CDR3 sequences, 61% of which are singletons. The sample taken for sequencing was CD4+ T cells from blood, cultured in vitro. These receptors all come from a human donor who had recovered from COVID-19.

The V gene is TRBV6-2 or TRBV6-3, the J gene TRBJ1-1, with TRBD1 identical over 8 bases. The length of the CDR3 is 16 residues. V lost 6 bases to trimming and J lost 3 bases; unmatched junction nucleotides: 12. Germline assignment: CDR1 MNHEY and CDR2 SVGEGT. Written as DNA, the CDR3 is TGTGCCAGCAGGGACCTACAGGGGGGGGCCCACACTGAAGCTTTCTTT. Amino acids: CASRDLQGGAHTEAFF.

The CDR3 loop is CASSLQGTDYEQYF. The CDR3 DNA follows: TGTGCCAGCAGCCTCCAGGGCACTGATTACGAGCAGTACTTC. This chain joins TRBV11-3 and TRBJ2-7; TRBD1 might be the D (5 bases). This CDR3 contains 14 residues. V was shortened by 5 bases and J by 4 bases, with 15 bases between the two germline ends. The germline gives CDR1 SGHNT, CDR2 YENEEA.